The T cell receptor (beta chain) under discussion was sequenced for a study of blood T cell repertoires in COVID-19 (dated by TCRdb to the early 2020s). Describing the broader study: Samples from collaborators originated in the United States, Italy and Spain and spanned both the acute and convalescent phases of COVID-19. Where HLA class I and class II types were available, the types were taken from metadata supplied by the sample provider, not from assay-based typing. The samples were drawn from the first 160 participants of the ongoing ImmuneRACE study and from under 1,500 subjects provided by 6 global collaborators. The material from the prospective study consisted of cDNA or gDNA derived from T cells, B-cell-depleted T cells, or PBMCs. A freely available public database, intended as a resource for researchers studying the immune response to SARS-CoV-2, is where the repertoires were released. Deeply sampled blood TCRbeta repertoires from subjects exposed to, actively infected with, or recovered from COVID-19 were included in the dataset. Nearly every sample came with metadata listing a de-identified subject ID, COVID-19 status, age in years and sex. Summary of the overall study and its limitations: The amount of clinical and demographic metadata varied by source and participant and was provided uncurated.

V is reduced by 3 bases and J by 1 base, leaving a spacing of 9 bases between them. CDR1 LGHDT and CDR2 YNNKEL are derived from the germline V gene (reference sequence). From its cysteine to its phenylalanine, the CDR3 spans 14 amino acids. The DNA shown is the 42-base CDR3, in frame from base 1. On this clone itself: This clone's antigen is unknown. No much larger clone is present one base from it, and per-base qualities are unavailable.

The collaborating institutions used their own protocols to collect whole blood in K2EDTA tubes. For TCRbeta analysis, collaborator samples were shipped as frozen whole blood, as isolated PBMCs, or as DNA extracted from either sample type. The immunoSEQ Assay, a bias-controlled multiplex PCR, was used to amplify TCRbeta CDR3 regions from genomic DNA. On the authors' methods: Within the assay, amplification of reference gene primers was used to estimate how many nucleated cells each sample contained. To quantify the absolute abundance of each unique TCRbeta CDR3 rearrangement, sequence reads were collapsed and filtered. For each sample, productive Simpson clonality was calculated by taking the square root of Simpson's diversity index across productive rearrangements. TCRdb took over this immuneACCESS table, retaining in-frame rearrangements with V and J assigned. Such tables are incomplete; in checked studies, under half of the missing clones stem from an unresolved V gene, and the remainder is unexplained. The D gene and trimming were derived from the DNA, and the V and J assignments and clone size from that table. The sample includes roughly 56,000 clones, with 85% to 90% observed a single time. The ten largest clonotypes hold 13% of the sample.

This clonotype originated in a man in his 60s with active COVID-19. The specimen was peripheral blood. The chain joins TRBV3-1 (or the pseudogene TRBV3-2) to TRBJ2-5, with the D gene too uncertain to name. The CDR3 region has the sequence CASSQRRIQETQYF. Here is the DNA: TGTGCCAGCAGCCAGAGGCGAATCCAAGAGACCCAGTACTTC.